This is a list of T cell receptor beta chains from one sample in a study of T cell responses to AZD1222 COVID-19 vaccine. TCRdb's table, derived via immunoSEQ multiplex PCR, lists solely in-frame clones and lacks some. The table records around 180,000 clones, 85% to 95% of them present only once. The sequencing here drew on peripheral blood, taken 28 days after the second AZD1222 dose. The receptors were sampled from an adult who received the AZD1222 COVID-19 vaccine. The CDR3 runs from the conserved cysteine through the conserved F or W. Each record gives: CDR3 protein, CDR3 DNA, clone size, D gene, V gene, J gene. A D gene is named only where the DNA matches it firmly. Some rows have no size entry. The others give once, few or many, or a class for an expanded clone.

CASRNPPPLDLLAGTHHEQYF	TGCGCCAGCAGGAACCCCCCCCCTCTGGATCTACTAGCGGGGACTCACCACGAGCAGTACTTC	NA	TRBD2	TRBV10-1	TRBJ2-7
CAISATGGDEKLFF	TGTGCCATCAGTGCGACAGGGGGGGATGAAAAACTGTTTTTT	NA	TRBD1	TRBV10-3	TRBJ1-4
CASSPTVSSYNEQFF	TGTGCCAGTAGTCCTACAGTGTCCTCCTACAATGAGCAGTTCTTC	NA	NA	TRBV19	TRBJ2-1
CASSRDQGTEAFF	TGTGCCAGCAGCCGAGACCAGGGCACTGAAGCTTTCTTT	NA	NA	TRBV9	TRBJ1-1
CATSREGRGVRTEAFF	TGTGCCACCAGCAGGGAGGGGAGAGGAGTACGTACTGAAGCTTTCTTT	few	NA	TRBV15	TRBJ1-1
CASSSRTGRIYEQYF	TGTGCCAGCAGCTCCCGGACAGGGCGGATCTACGAGCAGTACTTC	once	TRBD1	TRBV28	TRBJ2-7
CASINSAYEQYF	TGTGCCAGCATTAACTCAGCCTACGAGCAGTACTTC	NA	NA	TRBV28	TRBJ2-7
CASSLGGRLSSYEQYF	TGTGCCAGCAGCTTAGGGGGGCGGCTCAGCTCCTACGAGCAGTACTTC	NA	NA	TRBV7-9	TRBJ2-7
CASSYSLREGTEAFF	TGTGCCAGCAGTTACTCGCTTAGGGAAGGAACTGAAGCTTTCTTT	NA	NA	TRBV6-5	TRBJ1-1
CASSPQRGVEAFF	TGTGCCAGCTCACCACAAAGGGGGGTTGAAGCTTTCTTT	NA	NA	TRBV18	TRBJ1-1
CASSLVGQQLFF	TGTGCCAGCAGCTTGGTGGGGCAACAACTGTTTTTT	NA	NA	TRBV5-6	TRBJ1-4
CASSPGQGAGKLFF	TGTGCCAGCAGCCCTGGACAGGGGGCGGGAAAACTGTTTTTT	NA	TRBD1	TRBV6-6	TRBJ1-4
CSVELGTGGSQAFF	TGCAGCGTGGAACTTGGGACAGGGGGGAGTCAAGCTTTCTTT	NA	TRBD1	TRBV29-1	TRBJ1-1
CASSVDLGQGTETQYF	TGTGCCAGCAGCGTCGACCTAGGACAGGGTACAGAGACCCAGTACTTC	NA	TRBD1	TRBV9	TRBJ2-5
CASSDYGELFF	TGCGCCAGCAGTGATTACGGGGAGCTGTTTTTT	NA	NA	TRBV10-2	TRBJ2-2
CASSLWQMNTEAFF	TGCGCCAGCAGCTTGTGGCAGATGAACACTGAAGCTTTCTTT	NA	NA	TRBV5-1	TRBJ1-1
CASSLGQDPRGYTF	TGTGCCAGCAGCCTCGGACAGGACCCGCGGGGCTACACCTTC	NA	TRBD1	TRBV9	TRBJ1-2
CASSPGTGGRSPLHF	TGTGCCAGCAGCCCAGGGACAGGGGGCAGATCACCCCTCCACTTT	NA	TRBD1	TRBV7-2	TRBJ1-6
CASSPGGYNEQFF	TGTGCCAGCTCACCAGGCGGCTACAATGAGCAGTTCTTC	NA	NA	TRBV18	TRBJ2-1
CAISETRHPRSTEAFF	TGTGCCATCAGTGAGACCCGACACCCGCGGAGCACTGAAGCTTTCTTT	NA	NA	TRBV10-3	TRBJ1-1
CASSLASPAEAFF	TGCGCCAGCAGCTTGGCGTCCCCCGCTGAAGCTTTCTTT	once	NA	TRBV5-1	TRBJ1-1
CASRRLAGVGVAYNEQFF	TGTGCAAGCCGGAGACTAGCGGGAGTCGGAGTCGCCTACAATGAGCAGTTCTTC	NA	NA	TRBV12-2	TRBJ2-1
CASSIRDRRMNTEAFF	TGTGCCAGTAGTATACGGGACAGGAGAATGAACACTGAAGCTTTCTTT	NA	TRBD1	TRBV19	TRBJ1-1
CASSELRTDTQYF	TGTGCCAGCAGTGAACTGCGCACAGATACGCAGTATTTT	NA	NA	TRBV6-1	TRBJ2-3
CASSLVSGTYEQYF	TGTGCCAGCAGCTTAGTATCCGGAACCTACGAGCAGTACTTC	NA	NA	TRBV7-9	TRBJ2-7
CASTIRDSNEKLFF	TGTGCCAGTACCATCCGGGACAGTAATGAAAAACTGTTTTTT	NA	TRBD1	TRBV19	TRBJ1-4
CASGNRDSYEQYF	TGTGCCAGCGGAAACAGGGATTCCTACGAGCAGTACTTC	once	NA	TRBV11-2	TRBJ2-7
CASSQMGQGNYEQYF	TGTGCCAGCAGCCAGATGGGACAGGGTAACTACGAGCAGTACTTC	NA	TRBD1	TRBV3-1/TRBV3-2	TRBJ2-7
CASSILEGARFEQYF	TGTGCCAGTAGTATTTTAGAGGGGGCGCGTTTCGAGCAGTACTTC	NA	TRBD1	TRBV19	TRBJ2-7
CAWSKTSPLAKNIQYF	TGTGCCTGGAGTAAGACTAGCCCTCTAGCCAAAAACATTCAGTACTTC	NA	TRBD2	TRBV30	TRBJ2-4
CASKGPGGHTEAFF	TGCGCCAGCAAGGGGCCAGGGGGCCATACTGAAGCTTTCTTT	NA	TRBD1	TRBV5-1	TRBJ1-1
CASDSGGVVDTQYF	TGTGCCAGCGATAGTGGGGGGGTGGTAGATACGCAGTATTTT	NA	TRBD2	TRBV3-1/TRBV3-2	TRBJ2-3
CSPETRGAFF	TGCAGTCCTGAGACCAGAGGGGCTTTCTTT	NA	NA	TRBV20-1	TRBJ1-1
CASSVVFNTEAFF	TGTGCCAGCAGCGTTGTGTTTAACACTGAAGCTTTCTTT	once	NA	TRBV9	TRBJ1-1
CASSPGGVSGNTIYF	TGTGCCAGCAGCCCCGGGGGGGTTTCTGGAAACACCATATATTTT	NA	NA	TRBV9	TRBJ1-3
CASSLGGGTDTQYF	TGTGCCAGCAGCTTAGGGGGGGGCACAGATACGCAGTATTTT	NA	NA	TRBV11-3	TRBJ2-3
CASSPDSGSTGELFF	TGTGCCAGCTCACCCGATTCGGGGAGCACCGGGGAGCTGTTTTTT	NA	NA	TRBV18	TRBJ2-2
CASSLFGNTEAFF	TGCGCCAGCAGCTTGTTCGGGAACACTGAAGCTTTCTTT	NA	NA	TRBV5-1	TRBJ1-1
CASSQDEGGGYSPLHF	TGCGCCAGCAGCCAAGACGAGGGAGGAGGATATTCACCCCTCCACTTT	once	NA	TRBV4-3	TRBJ1-6
CASHNPGQGFGNTIYF	TGCGCCAGCCACAACCCGGGACAGGGATTTGGAAACACCATATATTTT	NA	TRBD1	TRBV5-1	TRBJ1-3
CASNRQGYTGELFF	TGTGCCAGTAATCGACAGGGGTACACCGGGGAGCTGTTTTTT	NA	TRBD1	TRBV19	TRBJ2-2
CASSQVPSTRTEAFF	TGTGCCAGCAGCCAAGTTCCCTCAACGAGGACTGAAGCTTTCTTT	NA	NA	TRBV3-1/TRBV3-2	TRBJ1-1
CASSLSALLNTEAFF	TGTGCCAGCAGCTTATCAGCTCTGCTGAACACTGAAGCTTTCTTT	NA	NA	TRBV7-9	TRBJ1-1
CASKTQGNPISYNEQFF	TGTGCCAGCAAGACACAGGGAAACCCGATCTCCTACAATGAGCAGTTCTTC	NA	NA	TRBV2	TRBJ2-1
CASSWGTENTEAFF	TGTGCCAGCAGCTGGGGGACAGAGAACACTGAAGCTTTCTTT	NA	TRBD1	TRBV5-6	TRBJ1-1
CATGTGNEQFF	TGTGCCACCGGGACAGGGAATGAGCAGTTCTTC	NA	TRBD1	TRBV4-2	TRBJ2-1
CASSQLGSGNTIYF	TGCGCCAGCAGCCAACTTGGCAGTGGAAACACCATATATTTT	NA	NA	TRBV4-1	TRBJ1-3
CASSLDLARSETQYF	TGTGCCAGCAGCTTAGACTTGGCTCGTAGCGAGACCCAGTACTTC	NA	NA	TRBV7-2	TRBJ2-5
CASSLARTRGQDIQYF	TGTGCCAGCAGCTTAGCGCGGACGCGGGGGCAGGACATTCAGTACTTC	NA	NA	TRBV7-2	TRBJ2-4
CASSLGGGRRNTEAFF	TGTGCCAGCAGCTTAGGCGGGGGGAGGAGGAACACTGAAGCTTTCTTT	NA	NA	TRBV11-2	TRBJ1-1
CASSFGKGERNSPLHF	TGTGCCAGCAGCTTTGGGAAGGGTGAGAGGAATTCACCCCTCCACTTT	NA	NA	TRBV5-6	TRBJ1-6
CASSPDGRGTEAFF	TGTGCCAGCTCACCAGACGGGAGGGGCACTGAAGCTTTCTTT	once	NA	TRBV18	TRBJ1-1
CASTQGGYNEQFF	TGTGCCAGCACCCAGGGGGGCTACAATGAGCAGTTCTTC	NA	NA	TRBV19	TRBJ2-1